Each of the 10 T cell receptor beta chains below was sequenced from the same sample in a study of blood T cell repertoires in COVID-19. The table came from immunoSEQ multiplex PCR; TCRdb's copy has only in-frame clones and leaves some out. The sample lists approximately 330,000 clones, just over 85% occurring once. Material for sequencing was PBMCs or T cells enriched from blood (not recorded which). The receptors were gathered from a middle-aged woman with acute COVID-19.

This chain connects TRBV7-2 to TRBJ2-2; 10 positions match TRBD2. In germline, CDR1 is SGHTA, CDR2 FQGNSA. V was clipped by 5 bases and J by 1 base; unmatched bases: 4. This CDR3 region has 16 residues. CDR3 sequence reads: CASSRGLARNTGELFF. CDR3 in DNA: TGTGCCAGCAGCCGGGGACTAGCGAGGAACACCGGGGAGCTGTTTTTT.

The chain combines TRBV28 with TRBJ2-7, with D maybe TRBD1 (5 bases). Germline V gene data show CDR1 as MDHEN and CDR2 as SYDVKM. The CDR3 is 12 residues long. With 3 bases removed from V and 13 bases from J, the gap between germline ends came to 16 bases. The CDR3 reads CASSLTVPLLYF. The CDR3 nucleotides read TGTGCCAGCAGTTTGACAGTTCCCTTGCTATACTTC.

The rearrangement joins TRBV11-2 to TRBJ2-7; unclear D gene. The V end was cut by 4 bases, the J end by 3 bases, with 10 bases between. Germline V gives CDR1 SGHAT, CDR2 FQNNGV. This CDR3 is built from 13 residues. The CDR3 reads CASSYEEGYEQYF. The CDR3 DNA reads as TGTGCCAGCAGCTACGAGGAAGGCTACGAGCAGTACTTC.

The chain joins TRBV7-6 to TRBJ2-7, with 7 bases lining up with TRBD2. The CDR3 totals 14 residues. With V trimmed by 5 bases and J by 7 bases, 11 bases remained unmatched. CDR1 is SGHVS, CDR2 FNYEAQ, per germline. The CDR3 sequence: CASSAGTGGGEQYF. The CDR3 nucleotides read TGTGCCAGCAGCGCCGGGACCGGGGGAGGGGAGCAGTACTTC.

The chain links TRBV4-3 to TRBJ1-6; D may be TRBD1 (5 bases). The CDR3 consists of 15 residues. The ends were cut back, 1 base at V and 8 bases at J, with 12 bases in the middle. Germline V gene data show CDR1 as LGHNA and CDR2 as YSLEER. CDR3 in amino acids: CASSQGRQGYSPLHF. CDR3 DNA: TGCGCCAGCAGCCAAGGAAGGCAGGGTTATTCACCCCTCCACTTT.

The chain couples TRBV9 to TRBJ2-3, with 8 positions matching TRBD2. Germline lookup yields CDR1 SGDLS and CDR2 YYNGEE. The CDR3 has 16 amino acids. The trim removed 1 base at V and 5 bases at J, leaving 9 bases unmatched. The CDR3 nucleotides are TGTGCCAGCAGCGTACATAGCGGGGACCCTGGAGATACGCAGTATTTT. Residues: CASSVHSGDPGDTQYF.

The rearrangement links TRBV6-5 to TRBJ1-2, with 7 bases matching TRBD1. Germline-derived CDR1 and CDR2 are MNHEY and SVGAGI. The V segment lost 7 bases and the J segment 5 bases; nucleotides outside the gene matches: 10. This CDR3 spans 14 amino acids. This chain's CDR3 is CASTYDRDHYGYTF. The CDR3 DNA reads TGTGCCAGCACCTATGACAGGGACCATTATGGCTACACCTTC.

V usage is TRBV28 and J usage is TRBJ1-2; 8 nucleotides line up with TRBD1. The CDR3 covers 15 residues. CDR1 is MDHEN and CDR2 is SYDVKM in the germline V gene. The V gene end was trimmed by 2 bases and the J gene end by 4 bases; junction bases not matched to a gene: 6. The CDR3 here is CASSLDRGSVYGYTF. CDR3 in DNA: TGTGCCAGCAGTTTAGACAGGGGATCGGTCTATGGCTACACCTTC.

This clone has a handful of counts. The chain recombines TRBV11-3 with TRBJ2-2, with a possible D match to TRBD1 (5 bases). Trimming cost V 2 bases and J 4 bases, with 11 bases left between them. There are 15 residues in the CDR3. Germline V gene data show CDR1 as SGHNT and CDR2 as YENEEA. CDR3: CASSLSGSVTGELFF. The CDR3, as DNA: TGTGCCAGCAGCTTATCAGGGTCCGTCACCGGGGAGCTGTTTTTT. The full variable domain, with the rest looked up from reference TRBV11-3 and TRBJ2-2, is EAGVVQSPRYKIIEKKQPVAFWCNPISGHNTLYWYLQNLGQGPELLIRYENEEAVDDSQLPKDRFSAERLKGVDSTLKIQPAELGDSAVYLCASSLSGSVTGELFFGEGSRLTVL.

The chain joins TRBV3-1 (or the pseudogene TRBV3-2) to TRBJ2-7; 7 positions match TRBD2. After removal of 4 bases from V and 4 bases from J, the junction contained 7 bases not matched to a gene. Germline-derived CDR1 and CDR2 are LGHDT and YNNKEL (reference sequence). The CDR3 extends over 14 amino acids. CDR3 sequence (DNA): TGTGCCAGCAGCCGGCGGGAGTCCCCATACGAGCAGTACTTC. Its translation is CASSRRESPYEQYF.